This T cell receptor beta chain was sequenced in a study of T cell repertoires in cytomegalovirus infection. Study findings and constraints: In two of eight donors, the top clonotype was HLA-C-restricted CMV-specific.

Concerning this clonotype itself: The antigen is unknown.

In TCRdb, the reads were re-called with MiXCR into one record per CDR3 protein. This sample has about 530,000 distinct CDR3 sequences, with around a quarter found just once. This sequence originates from a human donor in good health (CMV status not recorded). Some clones in this sample may be carry-over from other donors' samples. Sequencing was performed on PBMCs.

CDR3 sequence (DNA): TGTGCCACCAGTGATTCGGGACAGGGAAACACCATATATTTT. Translated, it gives CATSDSGQGNTIYF. The chain recombines TRBV24-1 with TRBJ1-3, with TRBD1 matching 7 bases. The germline V gene encodes CDR1 KGHDR and CDR2 SFDVKD. J gave up 4 bases and V 2 bases, and 1 base lay outside the gene matches. CDR3 length equals 14 residues.